The rows below give T cell receptor beta chains drawn from one sample of a study of T cell repertoires in cytomegalovirus infection. MiXCR, applied by TCRdb to the reads, yields one record per CDR3 protein. Here the sample spans around 300,000 distinct CDR3 sequences, 25% being singletons. Their antigen targets remain unknown. Sequencing was performed on cultured PBMCs, taken from culture after CMV antigen stimulation. These receptors all come from a human donor in good health (CMV status not recorded). Some clones in this sample may be carry-over from other donors' samples. The conserved cysteine and the conserved F or W are not part of the CDR3 here. Fields, in order: V gene, CDR3 protein.

V: TRBV11-3; CDR3: ASSFPVSDTQY
V: TRBV7-8; CDR3: ASSSLPGGPDTQY
V: TRBV6-2/TRBV6-3; CDR3: ASSFSPVLHGGYT
V: TRBV6-2/TRBV6-3; CDR3: ASSNDKGSANQPQH
V: TRBV29-1; CDR3: SVWRLVPSTDTQY
V: TRBV7-2; CDR3: ASSLQGEDEQF
V: TRBV19; CDR3: ASSIGTSGRGGEQF
V: TRBV27; CDR3: ASSPRTGDSYGYT
V: TRBV11-2; CDR3: ASRGTSGTHTQY
V: TRBV7-2; CDR3: ASSLVTGWDEQF
V: TRBV11-2; CDR3: ASSPLVGSSGNTIY
V: TRBV7-3; CDR3: ASSFTGTGENTGELF
V: TRBV6-2/TRBV6-3; CDR3: ASSYTAGLAGGTYNEQF
V: TRBV7-2; CDR3: ASSSDHMNTEAF
V: TRBV6-2/TRBV6-3; CDR3: ASRSEGTGLSDTQY
V: TRBV7-6; CDR3: ASSPYFDRGNEQF
V: TRBV6-6; CDR3: ATITGGNGNQPQH
V: TRBV28; CDR3: ASSLGGAGRSEQY
V: TRBV7-9; CDR3: ASSFRTSGHLEQF
V: TRBV12-3/TRBV12-4; CDR3: ASSLQGRNSPLH
V: TRBV5-3; CDR3: ASSLEAIYNEQF
V: TRBV7-8; CDR3: ASARGGGQETQY
V: TRBV19; CDR3: ASKGGAVYEKLF
V: TRBV7-2; CDR3: ASSLGSGGRETQY
V: TRBV5-4; CDR3: ASSTAGLASNEQF
V: TRBV7-6; CDR3: ASGEQGTGTEAF
V: TRBV25-1; CDR3: ASSDAGYEQY
V: TRBV27; CDR3: ASSSGRRNTQY
V: TRBV6-4; CDR3: ASSDSTLPGNSPLH
V: TRBV7-9; CDR3: ASSFSGSPPYEQY
V: TRBV5-1; CDR3: ASSLLAGGPSDGANVLT
V: TRBV7-2; CDR3: ASSLIGTSGANEQF
V: TRBV11-2; CDR3: ASSLWGQELGYT
V: TRBV6-6; CDR3: ASSYGDRVHGYT
V: TRBV7-2; CDR3: ASSLDPSKNEQF
V: TRBV28; CDR3: ASSSPAGQGETQY
V: TRBV29-1; CDR3: SVEDRDDTGELF